The rows below give T cell receptor beta chains drawn from one sample of a study of response to subunit inactivated influenza vaccine. TCRdb reprocessed the RT-PCR reads with MiXCR, giving one entry per CDR3 protein. The repertoire consists of about 800,000 distinct CDR3 sequences, with 21% occurring once and the leading ten covering about 9.4%. This specimen consisted of PBMCs from blood, obtained 4 to 6 days after vaccination. The origin of the receptors is a man in his fifties who received an inactivated influenza vaccine. Both conserved end residues are part of each CDR3. The order of the fields is CDR3 protein, CDR3 DNA, clone size, V gene, J gene, D gene. The D gene is left open where the match is weak. Some rows mark clone size as missing; the rest say once, few, many or name a class of expanded clone.

CASSGLDRATQYF,TGTGCCAGCAGTGGACTAGACCGCGCTACGCAGTATTTT,.,TRBV28,TRBJ2-3,TRBD2
CASSSRDRGIYEQYF,TGTGCCAGCAGTTCCCGGGACAGGGGTATCTACGAGCAGTACTTC,few,TRBV12-3/TRBV12-4,TRBJ2-7,TRBD1
CASSVAGRAGDTQYF,TGTGCCAGCAGCGTTGCCGGGAGGGCAGGAGATACGCAGTATTTT,.,TRBV9,TRBJ2-3,TRBD2
CAISATSGAPQETQYF,TGTGCCATCAGCGCGACTAGCGGGGCTCCCCAAGAGACCCAGTACTTC,.,TRBV10-3,TRBJ2-5,TRBD2
CASRGQITNNSPLHF,TGTGCCAGCAGGGGACAGATAACAAATAATTCACCCCTCCACTTT,.,TRBV7-2,TRBJ1-6,TRBD1
CASSYGGSSYNSPLHF,TGCGCCAGCAGCTATGGGGGGAGCTCCTATAATTCACCCCTCCACTTT,few,TRBV5-1,TRBJ1-6,.
CASSWRGQGGQPQHF,TGTGCCAGCAGTTGGCGGGGACAAGGGGGTCAGCCCCAGCATTTT,.,TRBV12-3/TRBV12-4,TRBJ1-5,.
CSARVRDRPFYEQYF,TGCAGTGCTAGAGTGAGGGACAGACCGTTCTACGAGCAGTACTTC,few,TRBV20-1,TRBJ2-7,TRBD1
CSASGLAGPYNEQFF,TGCAGTGCTAGCGGGCTAGCGGGACCTTACAATGAGCAGTTCTTC,.,TRBV20-1,TRBJ2-1,TRBD2
CASSLASSSTDTQYF,TGCGCCAGCAGCTTGGCCAGTTCCAGCACAGATACGCAGTATTTT,.,TRBV5-1,TRBJ2-3,.
CASSFKDRVETQYF,TGTGCCAGCAGCTTTAAGGACAGGGTGGAGACCCAGTACTTC,.,TRBV7-2,TRBJ2-5,TRBD1
CRTGVGAEAFF,TGCAGGACCGGGGTCGGGGCTGAAGCTTTCTTT,.,TRBV29-1,TRBJ1-1,.
CASSDIDRLKYGYTF,TGTGCCAGCAGTGATATCGACAGGTTAAAATATGGCTACACCTTC,few,TRBV2,TRBJ1-2,.
CASSYSFRQANVLTF,TGTGCCAGCAGTTACTCGTTCCGACAAGCCAACGTCCTGACTTTC,.,TRBV6-5,TRBJ2-6,.
CSVVPGTGENIQYF,TGCAGCGTTGTTCCTGGGACAGGGGAAAACATTCAGTACTTC,few,TRBV29-1,TRBJ2-4,TRBD1
CASSSLSVTRDTQYF,TGTGCCAGCAGCTCCCTTTCTGTAACGAGAGATACGCAGTATTTT,.,TRBV7-2,TRBJ2-3,.
CASSYTSGGFYNEQFF,TGCGCCAGCAGCTATACTAGCGGGGGGTTCTACAATGAGCAGTTCTTC,.,TRBV5-1,TRBJ2-1,TRBD2
CASSSGTSGGRTDTQYF,TGCGCCAGCAGCTCCGGGACTAGCGGGGGGAGGACAGATACGCAGTATTTT,few,TRBV5-1,TRBJ2-3,TRBD2
CAISDGAETQYF,TGTGCCATCAGTGACGGGGCGGAGACCCAGTACTTC,.,TRBV10-3,TRBJ2-5,.
CASSQVDRAGYEQYF,TGCGCCAGCAGCCAAGTAGACAGGGCTGGCTACGAGCAGTACTTC,few,TRBV4-3,TRBJ2-7,TRBD1
CSVGTDPGANEKLFF,TGCAGCGTTGGGACCGACCCGGGGGCTAATGAAAAACTGTTTTTT,few,TRBV29-1,TRBJ1-4,.
CSANGLSSYEQYF,TGCAGTGCCAACGGGCTAAGCTCCTACGAGCAGTACTTC,.,TRBV20-1,TRBJ2-7,.
CASSVGTGDWYGYTF,TGTGCCAGCAGCGTCGGGACAGGGGATTGGTATGGCTACACCTTC,few,TRBV3-1,TRBJ1-2,TRBD1
CSASLAGAETQYF,TGCAGTGCTAGCCTAGCGGGAGCAGAGACCCAGTACTTC,.,TRBV20-1,TRBJ2-5,TRBD2
CASSRTSGGAQTGELFF,TGTGCCAGCAGTCGCACTTCAGGGGGCGCCCAGACCGGGGAGCTGTTTTTT,few,TRBV7-6,TRBJ2-2,TRBD1
CASTDRDRASSTDTQYF,TGTGCCAGCACCGACCGGGACAGGGCTTCTAGCACAGATACGCAGTATTTT,.,TRBV12-3/TRBV12-4,TRBJ2-3,TRBD1
CASSTVSSYNEQFF,TGTGCCAGCAGTACAGTGAGCTCCTACAATGAGCAGTTCTTC,few,TRBV6-1,TRBJ2-1,.
CASSLPKGGGGYNEQFF,TGCGCCAGCAGCCTACCTAAGGGGGGCGGGGGATACAATGAGCAGTTCTTC,few,TRBV5-1,TRBJ2-1,.
CSVRTSAGYEQYF,TGCAGCGTTCGGACTAGCGCCGGGTACGAGCAGTACTTC,.,TRBV29-1,TRBJ2-7,TRBD2
CASSFPPGQETDTQYF,TGTGCCAGCAGTTTTCCCCCGGGGCAAGAGACAGATACGCAGTATTTT,few,TRBV12-3/TRBV12-4,TRBJ2-3,.
CASSLFLSTDTQYF,TGTGCCAGCAGTTTATTTTTAAGCACAGATACGCAGTATTTT,.,TRBV12-3/TRBV12-4,TRBJ2-3,.
CASSQPGQGGFGTQYF,TGTGCCAGCTCACAACCGGGACAGGGGGGCTTCGGGACCCAGTACTTC,.,TRBV18,TRBJ2-5,TRBD1
CASSTGLVANTGELFF,TGTGCCAGCAGCACAGGACTAGTCGCGAACACCGGGGAGCTGTTTTTT,many,TRBV7-2,TRBJ2-2,TRBD2
CASSLGSTGPGGYTF,TGCGCCAGCAGCCTGGGGTCCACAGGGCCTGGCGGCTACACCTTC,.,TRBV5-1,TRBJ1-2,.
CASSQYSGTSGSTDTQYF,TGCGCCAGCAGCCAATACTCCGGGACTAGCGGGAGTACAGATACGCAGTATTTT,.,TRBV4-3,TRBJ2-3,TRBD2
CASSFTEDWGGETQYF,TGTGCCAGCAGCTTTACCGAGGACTGGGGGGGGGAGACCCAGTACTTC,.,TRBV7-9,TRBJ2-5,TRBD2
CASSIRGGRNEKLFF,TGTGCCAGCAGTATCCGGGGAGGGCGTAATGAAAAACTGTTTTTT,.,TRBV6-1,TRBJ1-4,.
CASSLAWAGGVDTQYF,TGTGCCAGCAGCTTAGCGTGGGCGGGGGGGGTAGATACGCAGTATTTT,.,TRBV7-2,TRBJ2-3,TRBD2
CASSLAGDPGSDEQYF,TGTGCCAGCAGCTTAGCGGGGGACCCGGGTTCGGACGAGCAGTACTTC,.,TRBV7-2,TRBJ2-7,.
CSARDWTSGTWGETQYF,TGCAGTGCTAGAGATTGGACTAGCGGGACATGGGGAGAGACCCAGTACTTC,.,TRBV20-1,TRBJ2-5,TRBD2
CASSVTGAVGANVLTF,TGTGCCAGCAGCGTTACAGGGGCGGTCGGGGCCAACGTCCTGACTTTC,few,TRBV9,TRBJ2-6,TRBD1
CASSPNRKETQYF,TGTGCCAGCAGCCCGAACAGAAAAGAGACCCAGTACTTC,few,TRBV7-2,TRBJ2-5,.
CATPRTQANTGELFF,TGTGCCACCCCTAGGACTCAGGCGAACACCGGGGAGCTGTTTTTT,.,TRBV10-3,TRBJ2-2,.
CSATDGNYGYTF,TGCAGTGCTACGGACGGGAACTATGGCTACACCTTC,.,TRBV20-1,TRBJ1-2,.
CASSSGTDRGETQYF,TGCGCCAGCAGCTCAGGGACAGATAGAGGGGAGACCCAGTACTTC,few,TRBV5-1,TRBJ2-5,TRBD1
CASSFGREKIEAFF,TGCGCCAGCAGCTTCGGACGAGAAAAGATTGAAGCTTTCTTT,many,TRBV5-1,TRBJ1-1,.
CATRLAGGYNEQFF,TGCGCCACCCGACTAGCGGGGGGATACAATGAGCAGTTCTTC,few,TRBV5-1,TRBJ2-1,TRBD2
CASSQVRGWSSYEQYF,TGCGCCAGCAGCCAAGTTAGGGGCTGGAGCTCCTACGAGCAGTACTTC,few,TRBV4-1,TRBJ2-7,.
CATTENSYNEQFF,TGTGCCACGACAGAAAACTCCTACAATGAGCAGTTCTTC,.,TRBV2,TRBJ2-1,.
CASSPSTGAYEQYF,TGCGCCAGCAGCCCTTCGACAGGAGCCTACGAGCAGTACTTC,many,TRBV5-1,TRBJ2-7,.
CSAGQRANYGYTF,TGCAGTGCGGGACAGCGAGCTAACTATGGCTACACCTTC,few,TRBV20-1,TRBJ1-2,TRBD1
CASTQGARQPQHF,TGTGCCAGCACTCAGGGGGCGCGACAGCCCCAGCATTTT,many,TRBV12-3/TRBV12-4,TRBJ1-5,TRBD1
CASSASLSGANVLTF,TGCGCCAGCAGCGCTAGCCTATCTGGGGCCAACGTCCTGACTTTC,few,TRBV4-1,TRBJ2-6,.
CASTWERGGGTDTQYF,TGTGCCAGCACTTGGGAGCGGGGGGGCGGCACAGATACGCAGTATTTT,few,TRBV12-3/TRBV12-4,TRBJ2-3,TRBD2
CASSYSQGATEKLFF,TGTGCCAGCAGTTACTCCCAGGGGGCGACTGAAAAACTGTTTTTT,many,TRBV6-5,TRBJ1-4,TRBD1
CASSLEWSLNTEAFF,TGTGCCAGCAGCTTGGAGTGGAGCCTGAACACTGAAGCTTTCTTT,.,TRBV5-5,TRBJ1-1,.
CASSPLTDVSYEQYF,TGTGCCAGCAGTCCGCTGACCGACGTCTCCTACGAGCAGTACTTC,few,TRBV28,TRBJ2-7,.